The 27 T cell receptor beta chains below were found in one sample sequenced in a study of beta chain features in type 1 diabetes. Of the isolated RNA, all was reverse transcribed, and so the sequenced material was expressed TCRB transcripts. Data came from immunoSEQ multiplex PCR; TCRdb stores just in-frame clones and leaves some out. In the table there are about 220,000 clones, approximately 10% of which are singletons. The sequenced sample was central memory CD4+ T cells from blood. The receptors come from a man between 18 and 35 years old in good health.

This clone was picked up many times. The rearrangement joins TRBV28 to TRBJ2-1; D is tentatively TRBD1 or TRBD2 (5 bases each). From germline, CDR1 is MDHEN and CDR2 SYDVKM. The V gene lost 6 bases and the J gene lost 0 bases, with 12 bases spanning the gap. This CDR3 spans 15 amino acids. The CDR3 is CASSHPGSSYNEQFF. DNA of the CDR3: TGTGCCAGCAGCCACCCAGGGAGCTCCTACAATGAGCAGTTCTTC.

This clone was seen only a few times. The V and J genes are TRBV7-8 and TRBJ2-7; 9 positions agree with TRBD1. Trimming cost V 8 bases and J 4 bases; bases outside gene matches: 9. CDR1 is SGHVS, CDR2 FQNEAQ, per germline. There are 14 residues in the CDR3. The CDR3 here is CASEQGAPFYEQYF. In DNA, the CDR3 is TGTGCCAGCGAACAGGGGGCACCGTTTTACGAGCAGTACTTC.

This rearrangement joins TRBV7-9 to TRBJ1-2; tentatively, D is TRBD1 (5 bases). Germline V CDR1 and CDR2: SEHNR, FQNEAQ (reference sequence). V gave up 4 bases and J gave up 8 bases, with 14 bases separating them. This CDR3 is 13 amino acids long. This CDR3 is CASSSSGRHGYTF. CDR3 sequence (DNA): TGTGCCAGCAGCTCCTCAGGGAGACACGGCTACACCTTC.

This clone appeared a few times. The rearrangement joins TRBV7-3 to TRBJ2-3, with unresolved D. The CDR3 is 12 residues long. V was cut by 3 bases and J by 6 bases, with 7 bases left in between. Germline V lookup: CDR1 SGHTA, CDR2 FQGTGA. CDR3 coding DNA: TGTGCCAGCAGCTTGTGGATGGATACGCAGTATTTT. The encoded protein is CASSLWMDTQYF.

The chain links TRBV4-1 to TRBJ2-1; tentative D call: TRBD1 (5 bases). This CDR3 has 16 residues. V lost 0 bases, J lost 2 bases, and 11 bases lay in between. Germline CDR1 and CDR2: MGHRA and YSYEKL. In DNA, the CDR3 is TGCGCCAGCAGCCAAGATGGGGCAGTGACCTACAATGAGCAGTTCTTC. Residues: CASSQDGAVTYNEQFF.

In this sample, this clone turned up a few times. The chain has TRBV7-2 and TRBJ2-7; D might be TRBD1 or TRBD2, each matching 5 bases. This CDR3 is built from 13 residues. CDR1 is SGHTA, CDR2 FQGNSA, per germline. Trimming took 11 bases from V and 5 from J, leaving 19 bases between them. CDR3: CAVEEWGNHEQYF. As DNA, the CDR3 is TGTGCCGTCGAGGAGTGGGGGAACCACGAGCAGTACTTC.

At least ten counts were recorded for this clone. CDR3 coding DNA: TGTGCCACCAGCAGAGATGAGGGGTGGGATGAAAAACTGTTTTTT. Its protein product is CATSRDEGWDEKLFF. The rearrangement joins TRBV15 to TRBJ1-4; tentative D call: TRBD1 (5 bases). The CDR3 has 15 amino acids. Per the germline V gene, CDR1 is LNHNV and CDR2 is YYDKDF (reference sequence). Trimming stripped 0 bases from V and 6 bases from J, with 11 bases between.

This clone has more than one count but fewer than ten. The chain is built from TRBV4-1 and TRBJ2-1; 7 nucleotides match TRBD2. The germline gives CDR1 MGHRA, CDR2 YSYEKL. The CDR3 covers 16 residues. Germline trimming cut 0 bases from V and 4 bases from J; bases unmatched to any gene: 6. This chain's CDR3 is CASSQDSQRGYNEQFF. CDR3 DNA sequence: TGCGCCAGCAGCCAAGATTCCCAGCGGGGATACAATGAGCAGTTCTTC.

This clone was detected only a few times. A much bigger clone sits one base away, suggesting this may be a read error. V gene TRBV5-1 combines with J gene TRBJ2-1; a possible D gene is TRBD2 (7 bases). The CDR3 has 13 residues. The V and J ends lost 10 bases and 4 bases respectively, with 15 bases between them. The germline CDR1 and CDR2 sequences are SGHRS and YFSETQ. The CDR3 region is CAAGEGLYNEQFF. The DNA of the CDR3 is TGCGCCGCAGGGGAGGGCCTATACAATGAGCAGTTCTTC.

The V and J genes are TRBV5-1 and TRBJ2-5, with D perhaps TRBD2 (5 bases). Germline CDR1 and CDR2: SGHRS and YFSETQ. V shed 3 bases and J shed 3 bases, with 9 bases lying between them. This CDR3 has 13 residues. The CDR3 sequence is CASSSASKETQYF. The CDR3 DNA reads as TGCGCCAGCAGCTCAGCTAGCAAAGAGACCCAGTACTTC.

V is TRBV28 and J is TRBJ1-2; D remains unclear. Germline loops: CDR1 MDHEN, CDR2 SYDVKM. Trimming shortened V by 5 bases and J by 5 bases, and 15 bases separated the two germline ends. There are 14 residues in the CDR3. CDR3 coding DNA: TGTGCCAGCAGTCCAGATAGACGGATTTATGGCTACACCTTC. Protein product: CASSPDRRIYGYTF.

A few counts support this clone. The chain carries TRBV30 and TRBJ2-7; 12 bases fit TRBD2. The CDR3 loop spans 13 amino acids. V gave up 2 bases and J gave up 11 bases; unmatched junction bases: 7. CDR1 is GTSNPN, CDR2 SVGIG, per germline (reference sequence). The CDR3 DNA reads as TGTGCCTGGAGTTTCGCTAGCGGGAGGGCCAAGTACTTC. Its translation: CAWSFASGRAKYF.

This chain links TRBV9 with TRBJ2-3, with TRBD2 as a possible D gene (5 bases). The germline gives CDR1 SGDLS, CDR2 YYNGEE. V lost 4 bases, J lost 1 base, and 13 bases lay in between. The CDR3 has 15 residues. The DNA for the CDR3 is TGTGCCAGCAGCCCGGACTGGCTCGGCACAGATACGCAGTATTTT. It yields the protein CASSPDWLGTDTQYF.

Points on this clone: Other DNA sequences within the sample encode an identical CDR3. The chain joins TRBV2 to TRBJ2-5; no reliable D call. Germline loops: CDR1 SNHLY, CDR2 FYNNEI. The length of the CDR3 is 12 residues. Trimming left V 0 bases short and J 5 bases short, with 4 bases between. Here the CDR3 reads CASSEARETQYF. In DNA, the CDR3 is TGTGCCAGCAGTGAAGCGCGCGAGACCCAGTACTTC.

This clone was found a few times. The V and J genes are TRBV6-5 and TRBJ1-1; maybe TRBD1 (5 bases). Germline V gene sequence: CDR1 MNHEY, CDR2 SVGAGI. The V and J ends lost 7 bases and 5 bases respectively, with 20 bases between them. CDR3 length: 15 residues. CDR3 in amino acids: CASTAGPSKRTEAFF. The CDR3 region has the DNA TGTGCCAGCACTGCAGGGCCCTCCAAGAGGACTGAAGCTTTCTTT.

A few counts support this clone. The chain employs TRBV30 and TRBJ1-4, with a possible D match to TRBD1 (5 bases). The germline V gene has CDR1 GTSNPN and CDR2 SVGIG (reference sequence). The germline V and J ends were trimmed by 2 bases and 4 bases, with 14 bases remaining between them. CDR3 length: 15 residues. DNA for the CDR3: TGTGCCTGGAGTCCGAGACAGTCACTTAATGAAAAACTGTTTTTT. Translating it yields CAWSPRQSLNEKLFF.

V and J are TRBV7-9 and TRBJ2-1, with 7 bases that match TRBD2. V dropped 6 bases and J dropped 2; count of bases not matched to a gene: 7. CDR3 length: 15 residues. CDR1 is SEHNR, CDR2 FQNEAQ, per germline (reference sequence). Here the CDR3 DNA reads TGTGCCAGCAGTTTGCCGGGAGGTCCCTACAATGAGCAGTTCTTC. As protein: CASSLPGGPYNEQFF.

The genes are TRBV28 and TRBJ2-7; 7 nucleotides agree with TRBD1. The V and J ends lost 2 bases and 2 bases, in that order; junction bases with no gene match: 6. Germline loops: CDR1 MDHEN, CDR2 SYDVKM. The length of the CDR3 is 15 residues. The CDR3 spells CASSLGPGTAYEQYF. The CDR3 DNA reads TGTGCCAGCAGTTTAGGCCCCGGGACAGCCTACGAGCAGTACTTC.

The V gene is TRBV6-5, the J gene TRBJ2-7, with TRBD2 as a possible D gene (5 bases). This CDR3 spans 13 amino acids. Germline-derived CDR1 and CDR2 are MNHEY and SVGAGI. The germline V and J ends were trimmed by 4 bases and 3 bases, with 10 bases remaining between them. The CDR3 DNA sequence: TGTGCCAGCAGTTTATCCCGGGGCTACGAGCAGTACTTC. Encoded protein: CASSLSRGYEQYF.

This clone was picked up a small number of times. V is TRBV29-1 and J is TRBJ1-2; D is possibly TRBD1 (6 bases). The CDR3 totals 13 residues. V lost 4 bases, J lost 3 bases, and 12 bases lay in between. From germline, CDR1 is SQVTM and CDR2 ANQGSEA. In DNA, the CDR3 is TGCAGCGTTGTTCAGGGGTCGGACTATGGCTACACCTTC. Amino acid sequence: CSVVQGSDYGYTF. The full variable domain, with the rest looked up from reference TRBV29-1 and TRBJ1-2, is SAVISQKPSRDICQRGTSLTIQCQVDSQVTMMFWYRQQPGQSLTLIATANQGSEATYESGFVIDKFPISRPNLTFSTLTVSNMSPEDSSIYLCSVVQGSDYGYTFGSGTRLTVV.

This clone was counted a few times. Only one base separates this from a far larger clonotype, so it likely reflects a read error. The J gene is TRBJ2-2, the V gene TRBV2; a possible D gene is TRBD1 (5 bases). Germline V gene sequence: CDR1 SNHLY, CDR2 FYNNEI. This CDR3 has 11 residues. V was clipped by 6 bases and J by 9 bases, with 8 bases between them. The CDR3 bases are TGTGCCAGCAGGGGGCCGTGGGAGCTGTTTTTT. It encodes CASRGPWELFF.

This clone was observed a handful of times. V and J are TRBV2 and TRBJ2-5, with 10 bases lining up with TRBD1. The CDR3 contains 14 residues. Germline V CDR1 and CDR2: SNHLY, FYNNEI. The V and J ends lost 8 bases and 5 bases, in that order; junction bases with no gene match: 8. CDR3 loop: CASCPRTGGETQYF. The CDR3 DNA follows: TGTGCCAGCTGTCCTCGGACAGGGGGGGAGACCCAGTACTTC.

A few counts support this clone. Other nucleotide sequences from this sample produce the same CDR3. V gene TRBV11-2 combines with J gene TRBJ2-5, with D perhaps matching TRBD1 (5 bases). Germline V gene lookup returns CDR1 SGHAT and CDR2 FQNNGV. The CDR3 totals 14 residues. Trimming removed 1 base from V and 2 bases from J, with 8 bases in between. The CDR3 loop is CASSLGQIQETQYF. CDR3 DNA: TGTGCCAGCAGCTTAGGACAGATACAAGAGACCCAGTACTTC.

This clone has a handful of counts. This rearrangement joins TRBV28 to TRBJ2-1; 10 nucleotides agree with TRBD2. CDR3 length: 17 residues. V dropped 4 bases and J dropped 2; count of bases not matched to a gene: 8. CDR1 is MDHEN and CDR2 is SYDVKM in the germline V gene. In DNA form, the CDR3 reads TGTGCCAGCAGTTCTATTGGACTAGCGGAGACCTACAATGAGCAGTTCTTC. Amino acids: CASSSIGLAETYNEQFF.

The table lists this clone with a few counts. J is TRBJ2-5 and V is TRBV30; D is uncertain. From germline, CDR1 is GTSNPN and CDR2 SVGIG (reference sequence). V shed 4 bases and J shed 3 bases, with 12 bases lying between them. The CDR3 has 13 amino acids. The CDR3 nucleotides are TGTGCCTGGAAGTCGTACAACGAAGAGACCCAGTACTTC. This translates into CAWKSYNEETQYF.

The table lists this clone with a few counts. The V call is TRBV29-1, the J call TRBJ2-1; the match to TRBD2 covers 12 bases. Trimming removed 6 bases from V and 0 bases from J; junction bases left unmatched: 6. Per germline, CDR1 SQVTM and CDR2 ANQGSEA. The CDR3 length is 16 residues. The CDR3 region has the DNA TGCAGCGTCCTCCCGACTAGCGGGAGCTCCTACAATGAGCAGTTCTTC. Encoded protein: CSVLPTSGSSYNEQFF.

The V gene is TRBV18, the J gene TRBJ2-5; 14 nucleotides agree with TRBD2. The trim removed 5 bases at V and 6 bases at J, leaving 5 bases unmatched. CDR3 length: 15 amino acids. Per the germline V gene, CDR1 is KGHSH and CDR2 is LQKENI. The CDR3 region is CASSGGLAGAKTQYF. The DNA of the CDR3 is TGTGCCAGCTCAGGGGGACTAGCGGGAGCCAAGACCCAGTACTTC.